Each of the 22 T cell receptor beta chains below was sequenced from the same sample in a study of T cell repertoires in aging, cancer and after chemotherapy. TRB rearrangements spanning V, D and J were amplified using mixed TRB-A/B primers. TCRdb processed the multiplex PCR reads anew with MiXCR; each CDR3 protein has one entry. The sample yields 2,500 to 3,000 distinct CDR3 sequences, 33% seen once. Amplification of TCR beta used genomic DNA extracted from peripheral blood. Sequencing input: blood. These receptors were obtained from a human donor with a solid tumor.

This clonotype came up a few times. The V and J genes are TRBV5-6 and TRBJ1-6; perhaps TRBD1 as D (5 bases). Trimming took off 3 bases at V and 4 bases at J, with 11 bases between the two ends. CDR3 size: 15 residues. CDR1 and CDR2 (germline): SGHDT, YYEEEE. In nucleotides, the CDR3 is TGTGCCAGCAGCTGGGGGACTGCTTATAATTCACCCCTCCACTTT. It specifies CASSWGTAYNSPLHF. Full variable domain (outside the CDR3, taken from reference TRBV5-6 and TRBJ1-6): DAGVTQSPTHLIKTRGQQVTLRCSPKSGHDTVSWYQQALGQGPQFIFQYYEEEERQRGNFPDRFSGHQFPNYSSELNVNALLLGDSALYLCASSWGTAYNSPLHFGNGTRLTVT.

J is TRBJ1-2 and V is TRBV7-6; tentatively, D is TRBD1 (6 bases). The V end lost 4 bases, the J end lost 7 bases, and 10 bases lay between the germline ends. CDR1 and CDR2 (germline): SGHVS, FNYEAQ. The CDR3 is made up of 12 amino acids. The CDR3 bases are TGTGCCAGCAGCTCCTCAGGGGTTGGCTACACCTTC. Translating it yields CASSSSGVGYTF.

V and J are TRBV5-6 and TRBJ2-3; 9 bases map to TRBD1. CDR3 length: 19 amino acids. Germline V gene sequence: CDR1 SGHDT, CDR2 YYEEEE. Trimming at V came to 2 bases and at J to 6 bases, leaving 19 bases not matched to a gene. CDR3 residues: CASSLPLSVQGAWGDTQYF. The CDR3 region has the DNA TGTGCCAGCAGCTTACCTTTATCGGTACAGGGGGCATGGGGGGATACGCAGTATTTT. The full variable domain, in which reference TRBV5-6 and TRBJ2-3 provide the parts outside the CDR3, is DAGVTQSPTHLIKTRGQQVTLRCSPKSGHDTVSWYQQALGQGPQFIFQYYEEEERQRGNFPDRFSGHQFPNYSSELNVNALLLGDSALYLCASSLPLSVQGAWGDTQYFGPGTRLTVL.

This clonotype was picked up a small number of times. CDR3 amino acids: CASTISGANVLTF. As DNA, the CDR3 is TGTGCCAGCACTATATCTGGGGCCAACGTCCTGACTTTC. The rearrangement joins TRBV6-5 to TRBJ2-6; D ambiguous. Germline loops: CDR1 MNHEY, CDR2 SVGAGI. The CDR3 contains 13 residues. Trimming stripped 7 bases from V and 1 base from J, with 5 bases between.

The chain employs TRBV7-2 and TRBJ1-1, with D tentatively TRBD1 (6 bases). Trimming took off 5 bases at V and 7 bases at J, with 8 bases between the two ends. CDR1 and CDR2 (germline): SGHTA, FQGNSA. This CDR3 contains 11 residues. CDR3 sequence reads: CASSVRGEAFF. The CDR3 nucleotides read TGTGCCAGCAGCGTCAGGGGTGAAGCTTTCTTT.

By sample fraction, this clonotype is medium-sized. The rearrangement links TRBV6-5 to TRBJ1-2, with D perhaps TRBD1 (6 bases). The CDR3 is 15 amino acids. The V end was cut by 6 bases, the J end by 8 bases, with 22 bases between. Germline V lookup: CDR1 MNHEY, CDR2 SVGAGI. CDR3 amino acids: CASRSFGSGAGGYTF. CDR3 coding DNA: TGTGCCAGCAGGAGCTTCGGTTCAGGGGCCGGAGGCTACACCTTC.

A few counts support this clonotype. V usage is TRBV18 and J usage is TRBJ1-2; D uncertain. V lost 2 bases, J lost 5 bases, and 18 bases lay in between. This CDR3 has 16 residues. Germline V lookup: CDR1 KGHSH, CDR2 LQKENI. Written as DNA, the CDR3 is TGTGCCAGCTCACCATCGGACGATGGCCGAGGGTATGGCTACACCTTC. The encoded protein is CASSPSDDGRGYGYTF.

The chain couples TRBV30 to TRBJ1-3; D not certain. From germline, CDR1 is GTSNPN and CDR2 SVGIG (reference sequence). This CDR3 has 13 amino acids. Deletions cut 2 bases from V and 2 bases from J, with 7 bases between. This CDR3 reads CAWSRLPGNTIYF. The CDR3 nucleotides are TGTGCCTGGAGTCGGCTCCCTGGAAACACCATATATTTT. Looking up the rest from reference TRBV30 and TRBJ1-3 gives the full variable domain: SQTIHQWPATLVQPVGSPLSLECTVEGTSNPNLYWYRQAAGRGLQLLFYSVGIGQISSEVPQNLSASRPQDRQFILSSKKLLLSDSGFYLCAWSRLPGNTIYFGEGSWLTVV.

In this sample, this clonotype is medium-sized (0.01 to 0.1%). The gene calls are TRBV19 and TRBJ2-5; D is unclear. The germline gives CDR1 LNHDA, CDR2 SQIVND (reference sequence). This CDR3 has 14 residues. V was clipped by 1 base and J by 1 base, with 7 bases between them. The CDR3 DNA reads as TGTGCCAGTAGTATAGGGCGGTTCCAAGAGACCCAGTACTTC. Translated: CASSIGRFQETQYF.

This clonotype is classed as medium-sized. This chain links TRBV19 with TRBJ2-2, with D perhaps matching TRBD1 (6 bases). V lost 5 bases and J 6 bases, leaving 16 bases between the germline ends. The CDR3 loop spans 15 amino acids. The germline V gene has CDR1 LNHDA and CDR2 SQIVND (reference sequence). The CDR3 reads CASSVTGTLSGELFF. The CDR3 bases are TGTGCCAGTAGTGTAACCGGGACACTCTCCGGGGAGCTGTTTTTT.

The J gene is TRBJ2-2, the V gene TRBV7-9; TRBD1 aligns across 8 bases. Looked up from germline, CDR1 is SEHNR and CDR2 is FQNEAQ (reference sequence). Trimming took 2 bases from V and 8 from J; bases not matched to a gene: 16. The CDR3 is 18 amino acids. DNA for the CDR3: TGTGCCAGCAGCTTATATCCGAGGACAGGGAAAAAGGGAGGGGAGCTGTTTTTT. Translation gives CASSLYPRTGKKGGELFF.

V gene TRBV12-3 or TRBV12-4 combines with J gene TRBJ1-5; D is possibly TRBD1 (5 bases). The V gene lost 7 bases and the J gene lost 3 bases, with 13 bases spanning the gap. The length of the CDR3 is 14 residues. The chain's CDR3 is CASTPQGDNQPQHF. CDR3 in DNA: TGTGCCAGCACCCCGCAAGGGGACAATCAGCCCCAGCATTTT.

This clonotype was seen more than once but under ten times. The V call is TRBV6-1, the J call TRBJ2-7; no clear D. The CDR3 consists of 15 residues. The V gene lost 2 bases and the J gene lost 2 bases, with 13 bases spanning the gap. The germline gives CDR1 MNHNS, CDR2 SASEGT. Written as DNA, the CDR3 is TGTGCCAGCAGTGAATATGGTCCGTCCGCCTACGAGCAGTACGTC. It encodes CASSEYGPSAYEQYV.

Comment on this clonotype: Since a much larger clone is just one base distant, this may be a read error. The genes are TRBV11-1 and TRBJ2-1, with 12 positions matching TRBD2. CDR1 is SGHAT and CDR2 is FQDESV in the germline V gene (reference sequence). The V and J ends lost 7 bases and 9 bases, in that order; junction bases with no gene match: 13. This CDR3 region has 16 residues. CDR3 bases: TGTGCCAGCAACATAAGGACTAGCGGGGTCGTATGTGAGCAGTTCTTC. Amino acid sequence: CASNIRTSGVVCEQFF. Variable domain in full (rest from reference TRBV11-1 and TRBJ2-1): EAEVAQSPRYKITEKSQAVAFWCDPISGHATLYWYRQILGQGPELLVQFQDESVVDDSQLPKDRFSAERLKGVDSTLKIQPAELGDSAMYLCASNIRTSGVVCEQFFGPGTRLTVL.

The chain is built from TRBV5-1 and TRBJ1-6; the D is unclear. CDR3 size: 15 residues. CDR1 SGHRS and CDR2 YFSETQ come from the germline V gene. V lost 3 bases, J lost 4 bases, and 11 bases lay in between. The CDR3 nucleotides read TGCGCCAGCAGCTCGATGGCAGAGTATAATTCACCCCTCCACTTT. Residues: CASSSMAEYNSPLHF.

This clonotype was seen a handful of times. CDR3 sequence (DNA): TGTGCCAGCAGCTCGTGGGATAGCAATCAGCCCCAGCATTTT. As protein: CASSSWDSNQPQHF. This chain links TRBV5-6 with TRBJ1-5, with D unclear. V was trimmed by 3 bases and J by 0 bases, leaving 7 bases between them. This CDR3 has 14 residues. Germline-derived CDR1 and CDR2 are SGHDT and YYEEEE.

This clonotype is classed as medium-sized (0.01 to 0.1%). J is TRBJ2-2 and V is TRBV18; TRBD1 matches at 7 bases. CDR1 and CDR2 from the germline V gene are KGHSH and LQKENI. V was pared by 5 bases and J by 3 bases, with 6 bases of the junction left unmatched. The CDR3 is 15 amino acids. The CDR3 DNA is TGTGCCAGCTCAAGAGACAGGGTTGACACCGGGGAGCTGTTTTTT. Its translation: CASSRDRVDTGELFF.

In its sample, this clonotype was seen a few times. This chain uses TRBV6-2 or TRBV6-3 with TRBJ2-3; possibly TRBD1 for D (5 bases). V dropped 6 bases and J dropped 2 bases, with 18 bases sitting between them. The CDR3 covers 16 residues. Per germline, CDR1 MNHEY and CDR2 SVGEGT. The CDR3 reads CASSPGFPSFTDTQYF. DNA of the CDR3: TGTGCCAGCAGCCCAGGGTTCCCTTCTTTCACAGATACGCAGTATTTT.

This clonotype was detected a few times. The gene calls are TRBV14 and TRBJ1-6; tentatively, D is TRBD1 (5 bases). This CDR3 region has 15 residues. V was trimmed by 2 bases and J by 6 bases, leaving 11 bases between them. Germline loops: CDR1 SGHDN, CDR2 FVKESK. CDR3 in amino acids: CASSQQGPINSPLHF. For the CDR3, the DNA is TGTGCCAGCAGCCAACAGGGACCGATTAATTCACCCCTCCACTTT.

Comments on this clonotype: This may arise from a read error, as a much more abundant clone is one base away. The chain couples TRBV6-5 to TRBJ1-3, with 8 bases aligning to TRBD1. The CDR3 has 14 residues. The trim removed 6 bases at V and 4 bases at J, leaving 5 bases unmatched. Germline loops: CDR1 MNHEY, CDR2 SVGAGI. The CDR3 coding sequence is TGTGCCAGCAGCCGACAGGGGACCGGAAACACCATATATTTT. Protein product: CASSRQGTGNTIYF.

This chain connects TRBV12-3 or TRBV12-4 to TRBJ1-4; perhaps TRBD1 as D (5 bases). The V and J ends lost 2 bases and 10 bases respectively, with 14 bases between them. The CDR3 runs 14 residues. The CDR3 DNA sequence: TGTGCCAGCAGTTTACGGGGGTCGTGGGGAAAACTGTTTTTT. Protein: CASSLRGSWGKLFF.

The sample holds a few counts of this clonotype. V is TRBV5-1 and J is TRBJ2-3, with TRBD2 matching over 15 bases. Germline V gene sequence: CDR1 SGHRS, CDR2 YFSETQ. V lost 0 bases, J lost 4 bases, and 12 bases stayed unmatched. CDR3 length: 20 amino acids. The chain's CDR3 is CASSLAWTSGGAEGSDTQYF. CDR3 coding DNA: TGCGCCAGCAGCTTGGCGTGGACTAGCGGGGGGGCTGAAGGATCAGATACGCAGTATTTT. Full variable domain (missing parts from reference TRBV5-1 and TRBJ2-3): KAGVTQTPRYLIKTRGQQVTLSCSPISGHRSVSWYQQTPGQGLQFLFEYFSETQRNKGNFPGRFSGRQFSNSRSEMNVSTLELGDSALYLCASSLAWTSGGAEGSDTQYFGPGTRLTVL.